Below, 20 T cell receptor beta chains from the same sample are listed, as sequenced in a study of T cells in Graves' hyperthyroidism and ophthalmopathy. Authors of the study amplified TCR beta CDR3 regions from RNA transcripts. HTBI primers drove first-round RT-PCR of the TCR CDR3. Using its own MiXCR run on the multiplex PCR reads, TCRdb lists one record per CDR3 protein. Of more than 600,000 distinct CDR3 sequences listed, about 16% were seen once; the top ten hold approximately 8.4%. The sample was blood. These receptors were taken from a man between 18 and 35 years old with Graves' hyperthyroidism.

The sample holds a few counts of this clonotype. The chain uses TRBV10-3 and TRBJ2-5, with 10 bases lining up with TRBD2. Trimming removed 3 bases from V and 4 bases from J; junction bases left unmatched: 5. The CDR3 loop spans 15 amino acids. Germline V gene data show CDR1 as ENHRY and CDR2 as SYGVKD. CDR3 loop: CAISDKREGVETQYF. The CDR3 region has the DNA TGTGCCATCAGTGATAAGCGGGAGGGCGTAGAGACCCAGTACTTC.

This clonotype has at least ten counts. The rearrangement links TRBV5-4 to TRBJ2-3; 7 bases are a match to TRBD2. There are 16 residues in the CDR3. V lost 4 bases, J lost 0 bases, and 8 bases stayed unmatched. The germline V gene encodes CDR1 SGHNT and CDR2 YYREEE (reference sequence). The CDR3 coding sequence is TGTGCCAGCAGCGGAGGGAGGGAGGCCAGCACAGATACGCAGTATTTT. This sequence encodes CASSGGREASTDTQYF.

This clonotype was counted only a few times. The chain links TRBV7-8 to TRBJ2-1; TRBD1 agrees at 8 bases. Germline V CDR1 and CDR2: SGHVS, FQNEAQ. Trimming at V came to 5 bases and at J to 7 bases, leaving 13 bases not matched to a gene. The CDR3 totals 16 residues. In DNA form, the CDR3 reads TGTGCCAGCAGCCCCTGGACAGGGCCATCGCGGAATGAGCAGTTCTTC. It translates to CASSPWTGPSRNEQFF.

This clonotype was found a few times. V and J are TRBV10-3 and TRBJ2-1; 7 nucleotides align to TRBD1. J gave up 4 bases and V 2 bases, and 2 bases lay outside the gene matches. The germline gives CDR1 ENHRY, CDR2 SYGVKD. The CDR3 length is 14 residues. Here the CDR3 reads CAISEPTGYNEQFF. The CDR3 DNA reads as TGTGCCATCAGTGAGCCGACAGGGTACAATGAGCAGTTCTTC.

This clonotype was found many times. This sequence joins TRBV12-5 and TRBJ2-3; 9 bases align to TRBD1. CDR3 size: 18 residues. Germline CDR1 and CDR2: LGHNT and FRNRAP. After removal of 0 bases from V and 0 bases from J, the junction contained 7 bases not matched to a gene. The CDR3 reads CASGLVRTGGISTDTQYF. In DNA form, the CDR3 reads TGTGCTAGTGGTTTGGTACGCACAGGGGGCATCAGCACAGATACGCAGTATTTT.

The gene calls are TRBV9 and TRBJ1-2, with 7 bases that match TRBD1. This CDR3 comprises 12 residues. Germline V lookup: CDR1 SGDLS, CDR2 YYNGEE. Trimming took 3 bases from V and 7 from J; bases not matched to a gene: 3. CDR3: CASSERQGGYTF. CDR3 DNA: TGTGCCAGCAGCGAGCGACAGGGTGGCTACACCTTC.

This clonotype came up a few times. The J gene is TRBJ2-3, the V gene TRBV12-3 or TRBV12-4; possibly TRBD1 for D (6 bases). The CDR3 contains 15 residues. Trimming left V 2 bases short and J 6 bases short, with 15 bases between. CDR3 residues: CASSLSAGDYDTQYF. CDR3 coding DNA: TGTGCCAGCAGTTTATCCGCAGGGGATTATGATACGCAGTATTTT.

CDR3 region: CAWDTPGQGAGEQYF. The DNA for the CDR3 is TGTGCCTGGGATACTCCGGGACAGGGGGCGGGCGAGCAGTACTTC. The rearrangement joins TRBV30 to TRBJ2-7; 12 nucleotides align to TRBD1. Germline CDR1 GTSNPN, CDR2 SVGIG (reference sequence). This CDR3 is built from 15 residues. With 5 bases clipped from V and 6 bases from J, the junction kept 11 bases outside the gene matches.

This clonotype was recorded at least ten times. Written as DNA, the CDR3 is TGTGCCTGGAGTGAAGCCAAAAACATTCAGTACTTC. Protein: CAWSEAKNIQYF. The J gene is TRBJ2-4, the V gene TRBV30; no definite D call. Trimming took 1 base from V and 0 from J, leaving 1 base between them. The germline gives CDR1 GTSNPN, CDR2 SVGIG (reference sequence). The CDR3 runs to 12 residues.

For this clonotype: This may be a read error, as it is one base from a much larger clone. This chain links TRBV15 with TRBJ2-7, with D hard to call. Looked up from germline, CDR1 is LNHNV and CDR2 is YYDKDF (reference sequence). The CDR3 spans 14 residues. The CDR3 DNA follows: TGTGCCACCAGCAGAGGCGGCGATGCCTACGAGCAGTGCTTC. This translates into CATSRGGDAYEQCF.

This clonotype was observed a handful of times. The germline gene is not matched at one end of the junction; a read error may be the cause. V gene TRBV11-3 combines with J gene TRBJ2-3; possibly TRBD1 for D (6 bases). CDR3 length: 16 amino acids. The V gene's germline CDR1 is SGHNT and CDR2 YENEEA. The DNA of the CDR3 is TGTGCCAGCAGCTCTTACGCGGACAGCAGCACAGATACACAGTATTTT. It yields the protein CASSSYADSSTDTQYF.

The chain links TRBV11-2 to TRBJ2-7, with D unclear. Trimming removed 1 base at V and 0 bases at J, with 10 bases between. Germline V gene data show CDR1 as SGHAT and CDR2 as FQNNGV. CDR3 length: 15 amino acids. Here the CDR3 reads CASSLGRISSYEQYF. CDR3 nucleotides: TGTGCCAGCAGCTTAGGACGGATAAGCTCCTACGAGCAGTACTTC.

This clonotype was counted at least ten times. The chain uses TRBV2 and TRBJ1-5; possibly TRBD1 for D (6 bases). V was shortened by 4 bases and J by 3 bases, with 13 bases between the two germline ends. Germline CDR1 SNHLY, CDR2 FYNNEI. This CDR3 region has 15 residues. DNA of the CDR3: TGTGCCAGCAGTGTAGGGCAGGGGTACAATCAGCCCCAGCATTTT. Translated, it gives CASSVGQGYNQPQHF.

This clonotype was detected many times. One end of the junction varies from germline; a read error may be responsible. V usage is TRBV5-1 and J usage is TRBJ2-5, with TRBD2 as a possible D gene (6 bases). CDR1 and CDR2 (germline): SGHRS, YFSETQ. This CDR3 has 14 residues. The CDR3 here is CASSLGLARETQYF. The CDR3 coding sequence is TGTGCCAGCAGTTTGGGTCTAGCGAGGGAGACCCAGTACTTC. Variable domain in full (rest from reference TRBV5-1 and TRBJ2-5): KAGVTQTPRYLIKTRGQQVTLSCSPISGHRSVSWYQQTPGQGLQFLFEYFSETQRNKGNFPGRFSGRQFSNSRSEMNVSTLELGDSALYLCASSLGLARETQYFGPGTRLLVL.

This clonotype showed up just a few times. The chain uses TRBV5-1 and TRBJ2-5; perhaps TRBD2 as D (6 bases). CDR1 is SGHRS and CDR2 is YFSETQ in the germline V gene. Trimming took 0 bases from V and 7 from J, leaving 22 bases between them. This CDR3 contains 17 residues. CDR3 DNA sequence: TGCGCCAGCAGCTTGGCAGGGACTCGCTCTTTCTACGGGACCCAGTACTTC. Amino acids: CASSLAGTRSFYGTQYF.

J is TRBJ1-5 and V is TRBV29-1; D is undetermined. The CDR3 has 14 residues. The germline CDR1 and CDR2 sequences are SQVTM and ANQGSEA. The germline V and J ends were trimmed by 4 bases and 7 bases, with 17 bases remaining between them. The CDR3: CSVAQAGLGQPQHF. CDR3 bases: TGCAGCGTTGCCCAGGCGGGCCTGGGACAGCCCCAGCATTTT. Full variable domain (outside the CDR3, taken from reference TRBV29-1 and TRBJ1-5): SAVISQKPSRDICQRGTSLTIQCQVDSQVTMMFWYRQQPGQSLTLIATANQGSEATYESGFVIDKFPISRPNLTFSTLTVSNMSPEDSSIYLCSVAQAGLGQPQHFGDGTRLSIL.

V gene TRBV6-2 or TRBV6-3 combines with J gene TRBJ1-5; weak D call: TRBD1 (5 bases). Trimming shortened V by 6 bases and J by 4 bases, and 7 bases separated the two germline ends. The CDR3 runs to 12 residues. From germline, CDR1 is MNHEY and CDR2 SVGEGT. Here the CDR3 reads CASSRANQPQHF. Here the CDR3 DNA reads TGTGCCAGCAGCAGGGCGAATCAGCCCCAGCATTTT.

This chain links TRBV28 with TRBJ2-3; possibly TRBD1 for D (6 bases). This CDR3 region has 14 residues. Trimming removed 6 bases at V and 4 bases at J, with 14 bases between. Looked up from germline, CDR1 is MDHEN and CDR2 is SYDVKM. The CDR3 here is CASSTRGASDTQYF. The CDR3 DNA is TGTGCCAGCAGCACCAGGGGAGCGTCAGATACGCAGTATTTT.

As for this clonotype: A much larger clonotype is one base distant, so this may be a read error. The CDR3 DNA follows: TGTGCCAGCAGTGATGGAAGGCGTACGCAGTATTTT. The encoded protein is CASSDGRRTQYF. The chain employs TRBV2 and TRBJ2-3; D is unresolved. There are 12 residues in the CDR3. Germline lookup yields CDR1 SNHLY and CDR2 FYNNEI. Trimming took off 3 bases at V and 8 bases at J, with 9 bases between the two ends.

Only a few counts were recorded for this clonotype. The gene calls are TRBV7-9 and TRBJ2-1, with 13 bases lining up with TRBD2. The CDR3 spans 15 residues. From germline, CDR1 is SEHNR and CDR2 FQNEAQ (reference sequence). The V and J ends lost 4 bases and 6 bases, in that order; junction bases with no gene match: 3. The CDR3 loop reads CASSSTSGRVNEQFF. CDR3 DNA: TGTGCCAGCAGCTCAACTAGCGGGAGGGTCAATGAGCAGTTCTTC.